This T cell receptor beta chain appears in the sequencing data of a study of blood T cell repertoires in COVID-19. V lost 8 bases, J lost 4 bases, and 11 bases lay in between. The CDR3 spans 12 residues. Germline CDR1 and CDR2: SEHNR and FQNEAQ (reference sequence). Participants were aged about 18 to 89 years, lived in about two dozen US areas, and enrolled virtually. Grouping used clinical history reported by participants in a survey and questionnaire. Authors' processing steps: Quantification of nucleated cells was approximated via reference gene primer amplification. This table comes from immunoSEQ multiplex PCR, and its TCRdb copy is limited to in-frame clones, with some not included. For V, J and clone size, that table is used; D and trimming come from the DNA. The sample yields under 250,000 clones, over 75% seen once.

The TCR sequence derives from a woman aged 50 to 65 with acute COVID-19. The specimen was PBMCs or T cells enriched from blood (not recorded which). The V gene is TRBV7-9, the J gene TRBJ1-2; D remains unclear. CDR3 sequence reads: CASAQVAYGYTF. In nucleotides, the CDR3 is TGTGCCAGCGCGCAGGTGGCCTATGGCTACACCTTC.